This T cell receptor beta chain is drawn from a study of vaccination effects on CD4 cells after COVID-19. Across the study: It was two doses of either the BNT162b2 or mRNA-1273 vaccine that participants received.

Notes on this clone: Its antigen remains unknown.

The V segment lost 0 bases and the J segment 0 bases; nucleotides outside the gene matches: 2. CDR1 is SGHNT, CDR2 YYREEE, per germline (reference sequence). There are 16 residues in the CDR3. Sequenced by immunoSEQ multiplex PCR; TCRdb stores in-frame clones only, minus some. The sample shows about 64,000 clones, about 72% of them seen only once. Culture proceeded for more than nine days, and CD4+ T cells were then isolated. The individual was infected with SARS-CoV-2 between March and December 2020, as confirmed by PCR. The V and J genes are TRBV5-4 and TRBJ2-3; 9 nucleotides agree with TRBD2. This specimen was CD4+ T cells from PBMCs cultured without peptide, taken before COVID-19 vaccination. The clonotype was recovered from a human donor who had a prior SARS-CoV-2 infection. The CDR3 coding sequence is TGTGCCAGCAGCTTGGAGAGCGGGAGGAGCACAGATACGCAGTATTTT. Amino acids: CASSLESGRSTDTQYF.